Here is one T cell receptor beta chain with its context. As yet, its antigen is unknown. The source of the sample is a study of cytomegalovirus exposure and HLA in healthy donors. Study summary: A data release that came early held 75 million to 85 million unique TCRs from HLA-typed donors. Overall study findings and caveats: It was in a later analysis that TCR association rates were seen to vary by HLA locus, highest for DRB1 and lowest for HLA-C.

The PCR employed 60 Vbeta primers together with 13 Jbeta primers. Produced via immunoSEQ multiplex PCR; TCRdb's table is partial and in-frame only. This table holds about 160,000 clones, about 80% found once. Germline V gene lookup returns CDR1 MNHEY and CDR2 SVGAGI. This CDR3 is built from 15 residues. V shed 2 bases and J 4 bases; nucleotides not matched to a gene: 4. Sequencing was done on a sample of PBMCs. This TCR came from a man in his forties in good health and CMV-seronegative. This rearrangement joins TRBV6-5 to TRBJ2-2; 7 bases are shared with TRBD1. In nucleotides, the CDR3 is TGTGCCAGCAGTTACACAGGGGTTTTCACCGGGGAGCTGTTTTTT. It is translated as CASSYTGVFTGELFF.